Following are 10 T cell receptor beta chains from one sample sequenced in a study of blood T cell repertoires in COVID-19. Assay used: immunoSEQ multiplex PCR; TCRdb lists only in-frame clones, some missing. The table lists under 300,000 clones, roughly 84% of them singletons. Material for sequencing was peripheral blood. These TCRs come from a woman aged 35 to 49 who had recovered from COVID-19.

This chain links TRBV5-1 with TRBJ1-4; tentatively, D is TRBD1 (5 bases). CDR3 length equals 13 residues. Germline CDR1 and CDR2: SGHRS and YFSETQ. The V gene lost 3 bases and the J gene lost 10 bases, with 13 bases spanning the gap. CDR3 protein: CASSWEDKSKLFF. The DNA of the CDR3 is TGCGCCAGCAGCTGGGAGGACAAGTCAAAACTGTTTTTT.

The rearrangement joins TRBV28 to TRBJ1-5; tentative D call: TRBD1 (5 bases). Trimming took off 6 bases at V and 5 bases at J, with 20 bases between the two ends. This CDR3 comprises 16 residues. CDR1 and CDR2 (germline): MDHEN, SYDVKM. The CDR3 DNA reads TGTGCCAGCAGGGGCGGGGGTGGCTATACATATCAGCCCCAGCATTTT. Encoded protein: CASRGGGGYTYQPQHF.

This chain connects TRBV2 to TRBJ2-6; a weak D match, TRBD1 (5 bases). The CDR3 is 15 amino acids. Germline CDR1 and CDR2: SNHLY and FYNNEI. The V end lost 8 bases, the J end lost 2 bases, and 13 bases lay between the germline ends. The DNA of the CDR3 is TGTGCCAGCGCCGCCTCAGGGACTGGGGCCAACGTCCTGACTTTC. Protein product: CASAASGTGANVLTF. The full variable domain, rest sourced from reference TRBV2 and TRBJ2-6, is EPEVTQTPSHQVTQMGQEVILRCVPISNHLYFYWYRQILGQKVEFLVSFYNNEISEKSEIFDDQFSVERPDGSNFTLKIRSTKLEDSAMYFCASAASGTGANVLTFGAGSRLTVL.

This chain connects TRBV2 to TRBJ2-1; 10 nucleotides match TRBD2. V lost 6 bases to trimming and J lost 7 bases; unmatched junction nucleotides: 12. The CDR3 contains 16 residues. CDR1 and CDR2 from the germline V gene are SNHLY and FYNNEI. CDR3 DNA sequence: TGTGCCAGCAGCTACACCAGCGGGGGGGCGCTGAATGAGCAGTTCTTC. Amino acid sequence: CASSYTSGGALNEQFF.

The J gene is TRBJ2-7, the V gene TRBV19; possibly TRBD2 for D (6 bases). With 5 bases removed from V and 1 base from J, the gap between germline ends came to 15 bases. Germline CDR1 LNHDA, CDR2 SQIVND (reference sequence). The CDR3 runs 15 residues. Here the CDR3 DNA reads TGTGCCAGTAGTCCGGTAGCGGAGCCGTCCTACGAGCAGTACTTC. Protein product: CASSPVAEPSYEQYF.

The chain links TRBV5-4 to TRBJ2-2; D may be TRBD2 (5 bases). Germline loops: CDR1 SGHNT, CDR2 YYREEE (reference sequence). The CDR3 covers 14 residues. Between the trimmed V and J ends, which lost 0 bases and 7 bases, there was a span of 10 bases. CDR3 sequence: CASSLDGGHGELFF. The CDR3 nucleotides read TGTGCCAGCAGCTTGGATGGAGGTCACGGGGAGCTGTTTTTT.

The rearrangement joins TRBV3-1 (or the pseudogene TRBV3-2) to TRBJ2-7, with D maybe TRBD1 (5 bases). The length of the CDR3 is 15 residues. V was trimmed by 1 base and J by 3 bases, leaving 13 bases between them. Germline V lookup: CDR1 LGHDT, CDR2 YNNKEL (reference sequence). The CDR3 here is CASSQGNRSLYEQYF. Here the CDR3 DNA reads TGTGCCAGCAGCCAAGGGAACAGGAGCCTCTACGAGCAGTACTTC.

This clone has just a few counts. Here the CDR3 reads CASRPTVGGLFF. The DNA of the CDR3 is TGTGCCAGCAGACCAACCGTAGGAGGGCTGTTTTTT. This chain links TRBV6-5 with TRBJ1-4; D is uncertain. Germline V gives CDR1 MNHEY, CDR2 SVGAGI. This CDR3 comprises 12 residues. V shed 6 bases and J shed 14 bases, with 16 bases lying between them.

The chain carries TRBV5-6 and TRBJ1-1; perhaps TRBD1 as D (6 bases). Deletions cut 3 bases from V and 3 bases from J, with 24 bases between. The CDR3 covers 18 residues. Per the germline V gene, CDR1 is SGHDT and CDR2 is YYEEEE. The CDR3 coding sequence is TGTGCCAGCAGCTCCCTTGTCCAGGGGTACCGAGGGGACACTGAAGCTTTCTTT. As protein: CASSSLVQGYRGDTEAFF.

The gene calls are TRBV15 and TRBJ2-7; D is possibly TRBD2 (7 bases). V was clipped by 1 base and J by 6 bases, with 13 bases between them. Germline V lookup: CDR1 LNHNV, CDR2 YYDKDF (reference sequence). The CDR3 contains 14 residues. The CDR3 sequence is CATSRAWGGGEQYF. Here the CDR3 DNA reads TGTGCCACCAGCAGAGCTTGGGGGGGCGGCGAGCAGTACTTC.